Following are 24 T cell receptor beta chains from one sample sequenced in a study of beta chain features in type 1 diabetes. Of the isolated RNA, all was reverse transcribed, and so the sequenced material was expressed TCRB transcripts. Profiling relied on immunoSEQ multiplex PCR, and the TCRdb table lists in-frame clones only, not all of them. The sample has a few hundred thousand clones, approximately 30% seen once. The sequencing input was naive CD4+ T cells from blood. These receptors were collected from a man aged 18 to 30 in good health.

This clone was found a few times. The CDR3: CASSAQGGRNYGYTF. The DNA for the CDR3 is TGTGCCAGCAGTGCCCAGGGAGGCAGAAACTATGGCTACACCTTC. The chain is built from TRBV28 and TRBJ1-2; D might be TRBD1 (5 bases). The length of the CDR3 is 15 residues. The germline gives CDR1 MDHEN, CDR2 SYDVKM. The ends were cut back, 5 bases at V and 2 bases at J, with 15 bases in the middle.

The sample holds a few counts of this clone. The rearrangement links TRBV4-3 to TRBJ2-1, with 9 bases identical to TRBD2. The V gene end was trimmed by 6 bases and the J gene end by 10 bases; junction bases not matched to a gene: 19. The CDR3 is 17 amino acids. Germline-derived CDR1 and CDR2 are LGHNA and YSLEER. The CDR3 coding sequence is TGCGCCAGCAGTCCAAGCCAACTAGCGGGCGCGGGGTGGGAGCAGTTCTTC. This encodes CASSPSQLAGAGWEQFF.

The chain is built from TRBV29-1 and TRBJ2-5; 9 bases match TRBD2. The J call is uncertain, as TRBJ2-7 better fits the DNA end. The CDR3 is 12 residues long. The V gene's germline CDR1 is SQVTM and CDR2 ANQGSEA. The CDR3 here is CSGTSASYEQYF. The CDR3 coding sequence is TGCAGCGGGACTAGCGCCTCCTACGAGCAGTACTTC.

In its sample, this clone was seen a few times. The CDR3 region is CASSQVGVDTQYF. The CDR3 region has the DNA TGTGCCAGCAGCCAAGTAGGCGTTGATACGCAGTATTTT. This chain joins TRBV7-3 and TRBJ2-3; D not certain. Germline values: CDR1 SGHTA, CDR2 FQGTGA. CDR3 size: 13 residues. V dropped 5 bases and J dropped 6 bases, with 12 bases sitting between them.

This clone was observed a handful of times. The chain joins TRBV29-1 to TRBJ2-2; TRBD2 matches 12 bases. Germline-derived CDR1 and CDR2 are SQVTM and ANQGSEA. Unmatched junction bases numbered 13, after V lost 5 bases and J lost 6 bases. The CDR3 totals 17 residues. Here the CDR3 reads CSVPTSGRIVRAGELFF. The CDR3 DNA reads as TGCAGCGTTCCGACTAGCGGGAGAATTGTGCGAGCCGGGGAGCTGTTTTTT.

The chain carries TRBV29-1 and TRBJ2-3, with 7 bases lining up with TRBD2. Germline V gene data show CDR1 as SQVTM and CDR2 as ANQGSEA. The CDR3 length is 12 residues. J lost 3 bases, V lost 6 bases, and 3 bases had no gene match. The DNA of the CDR3 is TGCAGCGTGAAGGGAGGGACAGATACGCAGTATTTT. Residues: CSVKGGTDTQYF.

V and J are TRBV5-1 and TRBJ2-2; D possibly corresponds to TRBD2 (5 bases). This CDR3 is built from 14 residues. Between the trimmed V and J ends, which lost 2 bases and 2 bases, there was a span of 7 bases. Germline V gene data show CDR1 as SGHRS and CDR2 as YFSETQ. CDR3: CASSFAGNTGELFF. CDR3 sequence (DNA): TGCGCCAGCAGCTTCGCGGGCAACACCGGGGAGCTGTTTTTT. The full variable domain, in which reference TRBV5-1 and TRBJ2-2 provide the parts outside the CDR3, is KAGVTQTPRYLIKTRGQQVTLSCSPISGHRSVSWYQQTPGQGLQFLFEYFSETQRNKGNFPGRFSGRQFSNSRSEMNVSTLELGDSALYLCASSFAGNTGELFFGEGSRLTVL.

A note on this clone: This same CDR3 is encoded by further DNA sequences in the sample. The chain recombines TRBV7-2 with TRBJ2-5, with 7 bases fitting TRBD1. Germline-derived CDR1 and CDR2 are SGHTA and FQGNSA. Trimming cost V 1 base and J 4 bases; bases outside gene matches: 3. The CDR3 spans 14 residues. CDR3 nucleotide sequence: TGTGCCAGCAGCTTAGGCACAGGGGTAGAGACCCAGTACTTC. This codes for CASSLGTGVETQYF.

The chain recombines TRBV29-1 with TRBJ2-6; D call uncertain. From germline, CDR1 is SQVTM and CDR2 ANQGSEA. The CDR3 extends over 12 amino acids. V lost 6 bases to trimming and J lost 4 bases, with 7 bases between them. The DNA for the CDR3 is TGCAGCGTGAAGAGCGGGGCCAACGTCCTGACTTTC. Amino acids: CSVKSGANVLTF.

The V gene is TRBV2, the J gene TRBJ2-1; perhaps TRBD1 as D (5 bases). The CDR3 covers 10 residues. CDR1 is SNHLY, CDR2 FYNNEI, per germline. V lost 8 bases, J lost 10 bases, and 9 bases lay in between. CDR3 region: CASGAREQFF. DNA for the CDR3: TGTGCCAGCGGGGCGAGAGAGCAGTTCTTC.

This clone occurred a few times. The CDR3 nucleotides are TGTGCCAGCAGTCAGGACATTTCCTACGAGCAGTACTTC. It translates to CASSQDISYEQYF. V and J are TRBV4-2 and TRBJ2-7; tentative D call: TRBD1 (5 bases). CDR1 is LGHNA and CDR2 is YNFKEQ in the germline V gene. V was cut by 6 bases and J by 1 base, with 10 bases left in between. The CDR3 is 13 residues long.

The V call is TRBV19, the J call TRBJ2-1; TRBD2 aligns across 13 bases. Germline V lookup: CDR1 LNHDA, CDR2 SQIVND (reference sequence). The V segment lost 5 bases and the J segment 9 bases; nucleotides outside the gene matches: 7. The CDR3 extends over 15 amino acids. The CDR3 sequence: CASSVQGTSGTEQFF. For the CDR3, the DNA is TGTGCCAGTAGTGTTCAAGGGACTAGCGGGACTGAGCAGTTCTTC.

The chain has TRBV30 and TRBJ1-2; D not certain. Trimming pared 0 bases from V and 7 bases from J, leaving 12 bases between. The germline gives CDR1 GTSNPN, CDR2 SVGIG (reference sequence). CDR3 length equals 13 residues. The CDR3 DNA reads TGTGCCTGGAGTGTGTTACGGGAAGGTGGCTACACCTTC. Protein product: CAWSVLREGGYTF. Combining the CDR3 with reference TRBV30 and TRBJ1-2 gives the whole variable domain SQTIHQWPATLVQPVGSPLSLECTVEGTSNPNLYWYRQAAGRGLQLLFYSVGIGQISSEVPQNLSASRPQDRQFILSSKKLLLSDSGFYLCAWSVLREGGYTFGSGTRLTVV.

This clone was observed a few times. The rearrangement links TRBV5-1 to TRBJ2-6; D uncertain. V dropped 2 bases and J dropped 2 bases, with 8 bases sitting between them. This CDR3 spans 15 amino acids. The germline V gene encodes CDR1 SGHRS and CDR2 YFSETQ. CDR3 region: CASSLVVTGANVLTF. The CDR3 region has the DNA TGCGCCAGCAGCTTAGTGGTCACTGGGGCCAACGTCCTGACTTTC. The variable domain in full, with the rest retrieved from reference TRBV5-1 and TRBJ2-6, is KAGVTQTPRYLIKTRGQQVTLSCSPISGHRSVSWYQQTPGQGLQFLFEYFSETQRNKGNFPGRFSGRQFSNSRSEMNVSTLELGDSALYLCASSLVVTGANVLTFGAGSRLTVL.

The genes are TRBV30 and TRBJ1-3, with D unresolved. V lost 0 bases, J lost 1 base, and 4 bases lay in between. The germline CDR1 and CDR2 sequences are GTSNPN and SVGIG (reference sequence). This CDR3 comprises 13 residues. CDR3 bases: TGTGCCTGGAGTGTACAGTCTGGAAACACCATATATTTT. Translation: CAWSVQSGNTIYF. Using reference TRBV30 and TRBJ1-3 for the parts outside the CDR3, the full variable domain is SQTIHQWPATLVQPVGSPLSLECTVEGTSNPNLYWYRQAAGRGLQLLFYSVGIGQISSEVPQNLSASRPQDRQFILSSKKLLLSDSGFYLCAWSVQSGNTIYFGEGSWLTVV.

A few counts support this clone. This chain uses TRBV2 with TRBJ2-7, with 7 bases lining up with TRBD1. Germline CDR1 and CDR2: SNHLY and FYNNEI. The CDR3 sequence is 16 residues long. V gave up 6 bases and J gave up 5 bases; unmatched junction bases: 16. CDR3 sequence reads: CASSRSPPQGLDEQYF. In DNA, the CDR3 is TGTGCCAGCAGCCGCTCGCCCCCACAGGGGTTGGACGAGCAGTACTTC.

The chain combines TRBV30 with TRBJ2-7; weak D call: TRBD2 (5 bases). The V end was cut by 6 bases, the J end by 6 bases, with 24 bases between. CDR1 and CDR2 (germline): GTSNPN, SVGIG (reference sequence). The CDR3 spans 15 residues. CDR3 protein: CACFSGSRGGLEQYF. The CDR3 DNA reads as TGTGCCTGTTTTAGTGGTAGCAGAGGAGGTCTCGAGCAGTACTTC.

This clone came up a few times. Distinct nucleotide sequences in the sample also encode this CDR3. This chain links TRBV28 with TRBJ2-7; no reliable D call. The CDR3 is made up of 11 amino acids. The V end lost 3 bases, the J end lost 7 bases, and 7 bases lay between the germline ends. Germline loops: CDR1 MDHEN, CDR2 SYDVKM. The CDR3 sequence is CASSLRGEQYF. The DNA of the CDR3 is TGTGCCAGCAGTTTGCGAGGAGAGCAGTACTTC.

This clone has just a few counts. This chain uses TRBV7-9 with TRBJ2-7; 11 bases map to TRBD2. The CDR3 has 17 residues. The germline gives CDR1 SEHNR, CDR2 FQNEAQ (reference sequence). After removal of 5 bases from V and 4 bases from J, the junction contained 13 bases not matched to a gene. CDR3 coding DNA: TGTGCCAGCAGCATATGGGGTTTGGGACTAGCGGCTTACGAGCAGTACTTC. Protein product: CASSIWGLGLAAYEQYF.

There are a few counts of this clone. V is TRBV30 and J is TRBJ2-7, with D possibly TRBD1 on 5 matching bases. Germline CDR1 is GTSNPN and CDR2 is SVGIG (reference sequence). CDR3 length equals 13 residues. V was shortened by 4 bases and J by 0 bases, with 10 bases between the two germline ends. CDR3 amino acids: CAWNRPSSYEQYF. In DNA form, the CDR3 reads TGTGCCTGGAACAGGCCCAGCTCCTACGAGCAGTACTTC. Supplemented by reference TRBV30 and TRBJ2-7, the full variable domain reads SQTIHQWPATLVQPVGSPLSLECTVEGTSNPNLYWYRQAAGRGLQLLFYSVGIGQISSEVPQNLSASRPQDRQFILSSKKLLLSDSGFYLCAWNRPSSYEQYFGPGTRLTVT.

V gene TRBV29-1 combines with J gene TRBJ2-5; 7 bases line up with TRBD2. The CDR3 extends over 17 amino acids. The germline V gene has CDR1 SQVTM and CDR2 ANQGSEA. After removal of 3 bases from V and 4 bases from J, the junction contained 17 bases not matched to a gene. CDR3 DNA sequence: TGCAGCGTTGATTCTTCCCTGGGCAGGGAGGGGTTAGAGACCCAGTACTTC. Its protein is CSVDSSLGREGLETQYF. Drawing the rest from reference TRBV29-1 and TRBJ2-5, the complete variable domain is SAVISQKPSRDICQRGTSLTIQCQVDSQVTMMFWYRQQPGQSLTLIATANQGSEATYESGFVIDKFPISRPNLTFSTLTVSNMSPEDSSIYLCSVDSSLGREGLETQYFGPGTRLLVL.

A few counts support this clone. The V gene is TRBV7-2, the J gene TRBJ2-5, with 7 bases lining up with TRBD1. CDR3 length: 14 residues. The V gene end was trimmed by 5 bases and the J gene end by 4 bases; junction bases not matched to a gene: 7. CDR1 and CDR2 (germline): SGHTA, FQGNSA. CDR3: CASSPQTGSETQYF. The CDR3 DNA follows: TGTGCCAGCAGCCCCCAGACAGGGTCAGAGACCCAGTACTTC.

This clone has just a few counts. The rearrangement joins TRBV6-5 to TRBJ2-7, with 11 bases matching TRBD1. Per germline, CDR1 MNHEY and CDR2 SVGAGI. Losses at the gene ends were 6 bases for V and 1 base for J; bases not matched to a gene: 5. The CDR3 is 15 amino acids. The CDR3: CASSYRDRGSYEQYF. The CDR3, as DNA: TGTGCCAGCAGCTACCGGGACAGGGGGTCCTACGAGCAGTACTTC.

On this clone itself: This specimen includes other DNA sequences encoding the same CDR3. This chain connects TRBV6-5 to TRBJ2-5; 8 bases match TRBD1. This CDR3 region has 14 residues. Germline-derived CDR1 and CDR2 are MNHEY and SVGAGI. With V trimmed by 6 bases and J by 4 bases, 7 bases remained unmatched. CDR3 loop: CASSYGQGGETQYF. The CDR3, as DNA: TGTGCCAGCAGCTACGGACAGGGTGGAGAGACCCAGTACTTC.